This T cell receptor beta chain was sequenced in a study of beta chain features in type 1 diabetes. Study-level information: The number of sorted cells examined across all samples was some 99 million.

This clone came up a few times. Its cognate antigen is unknown. The authors reverse transcribed all of the isolated RNA, so sequencing captured expressed TCRB transcripts. Repertoires were generated with immunoSEQ multiplex PCR, while TCRdb's copy carries only in-frame clones and drops some. The sample yields roughly 300,000 clones, 9.3% seen once. The study's findings and limits: The study left unresolved whether HLA type influences TCRB rearrangement. The VDJ junctions of type 1 diabetes patients carried fewer insertions and more deletions. For Type 1 diabetes patients, all four CD4+ subsets carried TCRB CDR3s that were moderately but significantly shorter.

This sequence was found in a man aged 25 to 45 with type 1 diabetes. The sequenced material came from central memory CD4+ T cells from blood.

CDR3 bases: TGTGCCAGCAGGCCGGGACTAACGACCGGGGAGCTGTTTTTT. Its protein product is CASRPGLTTGELFF. The rearrangement links TRBV5-6 to TRBJ2-2; 7 bases fit TRBD2. Germline CDR1 reads SGHDT; CDR2 reads YYEEEE. Trimming cost V 5 bases and J 5 bases; bases outside gene matches: 6. This CDR3 is 14 amino acids long. The entire variable domain, with the rest obtained from reference TRBV5-6 and TRBJ2-2, is as follows: DAGVTQSPTHLIKTRGQQVTLRCSPKSGHDTVSWYQQALGQGPQFIFQYYEEEERQRGNFPDRFSGHQFPNYSSELNVNALLLGDSALYLCASRPGLTTGELFFGEGSRLTVL.